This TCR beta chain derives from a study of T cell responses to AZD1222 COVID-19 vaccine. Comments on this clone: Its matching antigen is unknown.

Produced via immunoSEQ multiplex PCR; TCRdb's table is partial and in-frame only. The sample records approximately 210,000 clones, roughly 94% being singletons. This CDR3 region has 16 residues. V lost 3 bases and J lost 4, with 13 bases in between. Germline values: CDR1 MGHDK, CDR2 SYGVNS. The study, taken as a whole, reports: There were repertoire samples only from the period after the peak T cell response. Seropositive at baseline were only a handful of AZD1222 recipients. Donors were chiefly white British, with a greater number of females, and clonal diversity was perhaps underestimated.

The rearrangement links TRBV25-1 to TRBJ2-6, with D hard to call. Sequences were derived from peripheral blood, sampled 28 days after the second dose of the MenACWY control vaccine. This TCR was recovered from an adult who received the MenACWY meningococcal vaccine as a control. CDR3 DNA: TGTGCCAGCAGTGAGGCAGGCGCAGGAGGGGCCAACGTCCTGACTTTC. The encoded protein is CASSEAGAGGANVLTF.